The present TCR beta chain was sequenced within a study of spatial heterogeneity in lung cancer. Sample share makes this clonotype medium-sized (0.01 to 0.1%). Trimming left V 5 bases short and J 0 bases short, with 13 bases between. Germline CDR1 reads SQVTM; CDR2 reads ANQGSEA. This CDR3 contains 14 residues. Time point given: sample taken at primary tumor resection. TCRdb reprocessed the 5' RACE reads with MiXCR, giving one entry per CDR3 protein. The data contain 9,500 to 14,000 distinct CDR3 sequences, 3% to 4.5% of them singletons. The material sequenced was PBMCs, taken at surgery. This sequence originates from a female donor with early-stage non-small cell lung cancer. V usage is TRBV29-1 and J usage is TRBJ1-1; D is uncertain. Written as DNA, the CDR3 is TGCAGCGTTAACTACGCCACAGTGAACACTGAAGCTTTCTTT. Residues: CSVNYATVNTEAFF. The full variable domain, in which reference TRBV29-1 and TRBJ1-1 provide the parts outside the CDR3, is SAVISQKPSRDICQRGTSLTIQCQVDSQVTMMFWYRQQPGQSLTLIATANQGSEATYESGFVIDKFPISRPNLTFSTLTVSNMSPEDSSIYLCSVNYATVNTEAFFGQGTRLTVV.